This is a list of T cell receptor beta chains from one sample in a study of cytomegalovirus exposure and HLA in healthy donors. Data came from immunoSEQ multiplex PCR; TCRdb stores just in-frame clones and leaves some out. The sample lists some 190,000 clones, around 80% seen once, with 1.3% to 1.5% in the top ten. Sequencing was carried out using PBMCs. These TCRs come from a girl aged 10 to 17 in good health and CMV-seropositive. Each CDR3 is given with its conserved first and last residue. The order of the fields is J gene, D gene, clone size, V gene, CDR3 protein, CDR3 DNA. The D gene is left open where the match is weak. Not every row has a clone size; where given, it reads once, few, many or a size class.

TRBJ2-2	.	.	TRBV7-3	CASSASRDLNTGELFF	TGTGCCAGCAGCGCCTCCCGGGACTTAAACACCGGGGAGCTGTTTTTT
TRBJ1-5	.	.	TRBV7-2	CASSLQAGAVGRPQHF	TGTGCCAGCAGCTTGCAAGCAGGGGCGGTGGGGCGGCCCCAGCATTTT
TRBJ1-2	.	.	TRBV27	CASSFLVGGYGYTF	TGTGCCAGCAGTTTCCTCGTAGGGGGCTATGGCTACACCTTC
TRBJ2-7	TRBD2	once	TRBV4-1	CASSQSRLADTYEQYF	TGCGCCAGCAGCCAATCTCGACTAGCGGATACCTACGAGCAGTACTTC
TRBJ2-1	.	.	TRBV19	CASSIGTRSGYGEQFF	TGTGCCAGTAGTATTGGTACTAGGAGTGGGTACGGTGAGCAGTTCTTC
TRBJ2-5	.	.	TRBV19	CASSTTTGTPTETQYF	TGTGCCAGTAGCACTACGACAGGTACTCCAACGGAGACCCAGTACTTC
TRBJ2-2	.	few	TRBV2	CASSEVRTNTGELFF	TGTGCCAGCAGTGAAGTCAGAACGAACACCGGGGAGCTGTTTTTT
TRBJ2-1	TRBD2	.	TRBV5-8	CASSSSGSRNNEQFF	TGTGCCAGCAGTTCCAGCGGGAGCCGGAACAATGAGCAGTTCTTC
TRBJ2-7	TRBD2	.	TRBV2	CASRAGIYEQYF	TGTGCCAGCAGAGCGGGAATCTACGAGCAGTACTTC
TRBJ1-1	.	.	TRBV27	CASSLSIGGLAFF	TGTGCCAGCAGTTTATCGATCGGCGGCCTAGCTTTCTTT
TRBJ1-3	.	.	TRBV25-1	CASSGFTGNTIYF	TGTGCCAGCAGCGGGTTTACTGGAAACACCATATATTTT
TRBJ1-2	TRBD1	.	TRBV5-6	CASSLYRGSGGYTF	TGTGCCAGCAGCTTGTACAGGGGTTCTGGAGGCTACACCTTC
TRBJ1-5	.	few	TRBV5-1	CASSLAPNQPQHF	TGCGCCAGCAGCTTGGCTCCCAATCAGCCCCAGCATTTT
TRBJ2-1	TRBD2	.	TRBV5-1	CASIRTSPYNEQFF	TGCGCCAGCATCAGGACTAGCCCCTACAATGAGCAGTTCTTC
TRBJ1-4	TRBD1	.	TRBV30	CAWSVNRGANEKLFF	TGTGCCTGGAGTGTGAACAGGGGAGCTAATGAAAAACTGTTTTTT
TRBJ2-5	.	.	TRBV21-1	CASSKSRGETQYF	TGTGCCAGCAGCAAATCTAGGGGGGAGACCCAGTACTTC
TRBJ2-1	TRBD2	.	TRBV6-1	CASSEGSGRAYNEQFF	TGTGCCAGCAGTGAAGGGAGCGGGAGGGCCTACAATGAGCAGTTCTTC
TRBJ2-7	.	.	TRBV7-9	CASSPEGAISYEQYF	TGTGCCAGCAGCCCAGAGGGAGCCATATCCTACGAGCAGTACTTC
TRBJ2-5	TRBD2	.	TRBV9	CASSQGGLDTETQYF	TGTGCCAGCAGCCAAGGGGGACTAGATACGGAGACCCAGTACTTC
TRBJ2-5	.	.	TRBV28	CASSFFPQQETQYF	TGTGCCAGCAGTTTTTTCCCCCAACAAGAGACCCAGTACTTC
TRBJ2-1	TRBD1	.	TRBV7-9	CAGWDSSYNEQFF	TGTGCCGGTTGGGACAGTTCCTACAATGAGCAGTTCTTC
TRBJ1-4	.	.	TRBV4-3	CASGYGHGSSEKLFF	TGCGCCAGCGGGTATGGTCATGGGAGTAGCGAAAAACTGTTTTTT
TRBJ2-1	.	.	TRBV4-2	CASRQVGGTSRMDEQFF	TGTGCCAGCAGACAAGTAGGAGGGACTTCCCGGATGGATGAGCAGTTCTTC
TRBJ2-1	.	.	TRBV30	CAWSAGIEQFF	TGTGCCTGGAGTGCGGGGATTGAGCAGTTCTTC
TRBJ1-1	TRBD1	.	TRBV6-1	CASSEGTGGIGGVAEAFF	TGTGCCAGCAGTGAAGGGACAGGGGGCATCGGGGGAGTGGCTGAAGCTTTCTTT
TRBJ1-1	.	.	TRBV7-2	CASSIARARIQGFKTEAFF	TGTGCCAGCAGCATCGCGCGGGCACGTATTCAGGGGTTTAAAACTGAAGCTTTCTTT
TRBJ1-5	.	.	TRBV13	CASSLGRGQPQHF	TGTGCCAGCAGCCTAGGGAGAGGTCAGCCCCAGCATTTT
TRBJ2-2	TRBD1	few	TRBV5-6	CASSQSDRRYTGELFF	TGTGCCAGCAGCCAATCGGACAGGAGATACACCGGGGAGCTGTTTTTT
TRBJ1-5	.	.	TRBV5-6	CASSWWDWGNQPQHF	TGTGCCAGCAGCTGGTGGGACTGGGGGAATCAGCCCCAGCATTTT
TRBJ2-7	TRBD2	once	TRBV7-9	CASSFPGLSYEQYF	TGTGCCAGCAGCTTTCCGGGACTATCCTACGAGCAGTACTTC
TRBJ1-1	TRBD1	.	TRBV5-1	CASSAGQGTEAFF	TGCGCCAGCAGCGCGGGACAGGGGACTGAAGCTTTCTTT
TRBJ2-7	.	.	TRBV29-1	CSVVGLGEQYF	TGCAGCGTTGTGGGACTGGGAGAGCAGTACTTC
TRBJ1-2	TRBD1	.	TRBV4-1	CASSQRDSGQGSPFSGYTF	TGCGCCAGCAGCCAGCGAGATTCGGGACAGGGGAGCCCCTTCTCGGGCTACACCTTC
TRBJ2-3	TRBD1	.	TRBV9	CASSAGQGTDTQYF	TGTGCCAGCAGCGCGGGACAGGGCACAGATACGCAGTATTTT
TRBJ1-1	.	few	TRBV6-5	CASSYWAGDTEAFF	TGTGCCAGCAGTTATTGGGCAGGTGACACTGAAGCTTTCTTT
TRBJ2-1	TRBD1	.	TRBV14	CASSHHRQGVLSYNEQFF	TGTGCCAGCAGCCATCACCGACAGGGGGTCCTCTCCTACAATGAGCAGTTCTTC
TRBJ1-3	.	few	TRBV5-4	CASSLLGGSPRSSGNTIYF	TGTGCCAGCAGCCTCTTGGGGGGATCCCCGCGGAGCTCTGGAAACACCATATATTTT
TRBJ1-1	.	.	TRBV4-3	CASSQDRSGYTEAFF	TGCGCCAGCAGCCAAGATAGGTCGGGGTACACTGAAGCTTTCTTT
TRBJ2-5	.	.	TRBV6-1	CASSTGGVQETQYF	TGTGCCAGCAGTACGGGCGGGGTCCAAGAGACCCAGTACTTC
TRBJ1-1	TRBD1	.	TRBV27	CASSLIGDRALNTEAFF	TGTGCCAGCAGTTTAATTGGGGACAGAGCCTTGAACACTGAAGCTTTCTTT
TRBJ1-2	TRBD1	few	TRBV9	CASSGGTGSDYGYTF	TGTGCCAGCAGCGGAGGGACAGGGAGCGACTATGGCTACACCTTC
TRBJ1-2	.	.	TRBV14	CASSQGGNYGYTF	TGTGCCAGCAGCCAGGGGGGAAACTATGGCTACACCTTC
TRBJ1-1	.	.	TRBV7-8	CASSLQPGMNTEAFF	TGTGCCAGCAGCCTCCAACCAGGGATGAACACTGAAGCTTTCTTT
TRBJ1-1	.	few	TRBV19	CASSWGGYTEAFF	TGTGCCAGTAGTTGGGGCGGCTACACTGAAGCTTTCTTT
TRBJ2-7	TRBD2	.	TRBV29-1	CSVVAGGPEQYF	TGCAGCGTTGTAGCGGGAGGACCCGAGCAGTACTTC
TRBJ2-1	TRBD2	.	TRBV6-6	CAGQAGEGNEQFF	TGTGCCGGACAAGCGGGAGAGGGCAATGAGCAGTTCTTC
TRBJ2-6	.	.	TRBV7-3	CASSLGGEGGANVLTF	TGTGCCAGCAGCTTAGGCGGAGAAGGTGGGGCCAACGTCCTGACTTTC
TRBJ2-1	TRBD2	.	TRBV18	CASSLQLAVDNEQFF	TGTGCCAGCTCACTACAACTAGCGGTTGACAATGAGCAGTTCTTC
TRBJ1-3	.	few	TRBV7-9	CASSLAYSGSGNTIYF	TGTGCCAGCAGCTTAGCGTACAGCGGCTCTGGAAACACCATATATTTT
TRBJ1-5	TRBD1	.	TRBV19	CASASDRVSNQPQHF	TGTGCCAGTGCCTCGGACAGGGTTAGCAATCAGCCCCAGCATTTT
TRBJ1-4	.	.	TRBV18	CASSPGQLTEKLFF	TGTGCCAGCTCCCCTGGACAGCTGACTGAAAAACTGTTTTTT
TRBJ2-1	TRBD2	.	TRBV4-2	CASSHGGAGGPNEQFF	TGTGCCAGCAGCCACGGGGGAGCGGGAGGGCCCAATGAGCAGTTCTTC
TRBJ1-3	.	.	TRBV5-6	CASTPDKGGTIYF	TGTGCCAGCACCCCCGATAAGGGAGGCACCATATATTTT